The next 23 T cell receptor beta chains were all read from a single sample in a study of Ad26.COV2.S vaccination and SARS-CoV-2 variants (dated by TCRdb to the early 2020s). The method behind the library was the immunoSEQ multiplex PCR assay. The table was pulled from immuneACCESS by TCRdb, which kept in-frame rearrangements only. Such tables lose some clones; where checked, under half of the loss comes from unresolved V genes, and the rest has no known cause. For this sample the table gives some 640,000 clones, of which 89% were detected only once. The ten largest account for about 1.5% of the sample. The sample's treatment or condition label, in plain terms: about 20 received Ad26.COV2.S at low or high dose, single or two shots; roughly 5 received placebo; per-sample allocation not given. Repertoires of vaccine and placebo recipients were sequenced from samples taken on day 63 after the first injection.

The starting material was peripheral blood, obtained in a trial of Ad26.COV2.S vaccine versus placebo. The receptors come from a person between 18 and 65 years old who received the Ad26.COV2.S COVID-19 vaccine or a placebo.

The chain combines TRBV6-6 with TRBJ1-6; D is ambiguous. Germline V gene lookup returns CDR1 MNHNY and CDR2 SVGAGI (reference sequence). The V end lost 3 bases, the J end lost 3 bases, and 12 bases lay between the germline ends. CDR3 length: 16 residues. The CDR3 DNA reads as TGTGCCAGCAGTTATATGGGCGTAGACTATAATTCACCCCTCCACTTT. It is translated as CASSYMGVDYNSPLHF.

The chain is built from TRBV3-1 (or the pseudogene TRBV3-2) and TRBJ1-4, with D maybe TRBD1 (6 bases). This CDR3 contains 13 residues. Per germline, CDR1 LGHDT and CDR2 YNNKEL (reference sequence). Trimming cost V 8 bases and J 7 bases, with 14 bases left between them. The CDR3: CASRRGASEKLFF. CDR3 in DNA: TGTGCCAGCCGTCGGGGGGCGAGTGAAAAACTGTTTTTT.

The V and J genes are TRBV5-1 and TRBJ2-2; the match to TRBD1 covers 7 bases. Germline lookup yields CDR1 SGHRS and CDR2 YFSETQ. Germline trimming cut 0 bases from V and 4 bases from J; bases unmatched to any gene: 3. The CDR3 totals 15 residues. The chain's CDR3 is CASSLVTGSTGELFF. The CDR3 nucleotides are TGCGCCAGCAGCTTGGTGACAGGGTCCACCGGGGAGCTGTTTTTT.

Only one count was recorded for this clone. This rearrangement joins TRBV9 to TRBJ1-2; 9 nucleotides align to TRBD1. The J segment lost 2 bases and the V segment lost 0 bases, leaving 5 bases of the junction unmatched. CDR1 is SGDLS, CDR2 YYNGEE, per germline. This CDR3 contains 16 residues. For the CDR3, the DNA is TGTGCCAGCAGCGTAGCTCGAGGGACAGGGAACTATGGCTACACCTTC. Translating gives CASSVARGTGNYGYTF.

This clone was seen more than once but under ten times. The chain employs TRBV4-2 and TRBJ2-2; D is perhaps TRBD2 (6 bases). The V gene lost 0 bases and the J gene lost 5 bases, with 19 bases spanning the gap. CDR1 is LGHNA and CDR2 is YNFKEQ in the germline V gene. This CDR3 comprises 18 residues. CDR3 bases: TGTGCCAGCAGCCAAGATGCGGCGCGTTCACTAGCTACCGGGGAGCTGTTTTTT. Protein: CASSQDAARSLATGELFF.

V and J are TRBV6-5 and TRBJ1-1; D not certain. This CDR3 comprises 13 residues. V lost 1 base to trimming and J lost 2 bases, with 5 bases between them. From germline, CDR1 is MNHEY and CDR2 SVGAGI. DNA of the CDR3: TGTGCCAGCAGTTACTTAGCAAACACTGAAGCTTTCTTT. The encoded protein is CASSYLANTEAFF.

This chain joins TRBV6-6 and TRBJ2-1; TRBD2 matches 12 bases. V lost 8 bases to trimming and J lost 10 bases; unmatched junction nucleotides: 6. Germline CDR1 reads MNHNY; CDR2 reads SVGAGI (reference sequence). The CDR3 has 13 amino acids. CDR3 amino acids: CASGLAGGREQFF. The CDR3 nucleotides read TGTGCCAGCGGTCTAGCGGGAGGGAGAGAGCAGTTCTTC.

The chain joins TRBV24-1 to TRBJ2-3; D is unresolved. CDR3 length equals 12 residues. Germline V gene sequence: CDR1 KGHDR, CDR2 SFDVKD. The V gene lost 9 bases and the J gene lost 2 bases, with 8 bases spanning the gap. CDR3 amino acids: CATLGDTDTQYF. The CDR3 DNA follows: TGTGCCACCCTCGGAGACACAGATACGCAGTATTTT.

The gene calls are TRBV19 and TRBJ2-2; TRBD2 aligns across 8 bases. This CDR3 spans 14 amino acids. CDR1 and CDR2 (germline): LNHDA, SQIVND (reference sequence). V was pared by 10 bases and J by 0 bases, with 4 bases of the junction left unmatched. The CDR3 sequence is CATTTSANTGELFF. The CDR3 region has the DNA TGTGCCACCACGACTAGCGCGAACACCGGGGAGCTGTTTTTT. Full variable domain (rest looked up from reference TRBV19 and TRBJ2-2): DGGITQSPKYLFRKEGQNVTLSCEQNLNHDAMYWYRQDPGQGLRLIYYSQIVNDFQKGDIAEGYSVSREKKESFPLTVTSAQKNPTAFYLCATTTSANTGELFFGEGSRLTVL.

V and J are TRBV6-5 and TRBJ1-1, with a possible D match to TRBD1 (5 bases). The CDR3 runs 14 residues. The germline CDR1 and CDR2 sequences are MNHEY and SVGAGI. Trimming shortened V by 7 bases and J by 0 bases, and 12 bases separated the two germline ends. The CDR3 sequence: CASIRGAMNTEAFF. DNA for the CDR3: TGTGCCAGCATAAGAGGGGCTATGAACACTGAAGCTTTCTTT.

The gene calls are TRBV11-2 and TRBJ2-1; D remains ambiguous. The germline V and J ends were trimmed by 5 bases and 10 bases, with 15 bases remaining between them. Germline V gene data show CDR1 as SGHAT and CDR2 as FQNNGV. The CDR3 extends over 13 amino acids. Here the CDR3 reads CASSLPPLAEQFF. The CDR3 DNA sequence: TGTGCCAGCAGCCTCCCCCCCCTGGCAGAGCAGTTCTTC.

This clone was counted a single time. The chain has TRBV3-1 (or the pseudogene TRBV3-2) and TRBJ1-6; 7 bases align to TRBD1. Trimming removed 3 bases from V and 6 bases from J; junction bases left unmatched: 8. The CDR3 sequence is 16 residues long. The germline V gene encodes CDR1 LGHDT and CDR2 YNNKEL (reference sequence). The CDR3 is CASSQGMTGSNSPLHF. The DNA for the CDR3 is TGTGCCAGCAGCCAGGGAATGACAGGGTCTAATTCACCCCTCCACTTT.

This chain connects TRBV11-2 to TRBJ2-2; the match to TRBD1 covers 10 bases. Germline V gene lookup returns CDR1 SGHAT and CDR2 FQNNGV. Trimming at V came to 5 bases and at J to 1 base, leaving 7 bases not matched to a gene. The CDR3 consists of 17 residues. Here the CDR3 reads CASSRRGQGVNTGELFF. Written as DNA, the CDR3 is TGTGCCAGCAGCCGGAGAGGACAGGGGGTGAACACCGGGGAGCTGTTTTTT.

This CDR3 reads CASSPGTESYEQYF. CDR3 sequence (DNA): TGTGCCAGCTCCCCCGGGACGGAATCCTACGAGCAGTACTTC. This chain uses TRBV18 with TRBJ2-7; D assignment may be TRBD1 or TRBD2 (5 bases each). The CDR3 is 14 amino acids. CDR1 is KGHSH, CDR2 LQKENI, per germline. V was shortened by 6 bases and J by 1 base, with 13 bases between the two germline ends.

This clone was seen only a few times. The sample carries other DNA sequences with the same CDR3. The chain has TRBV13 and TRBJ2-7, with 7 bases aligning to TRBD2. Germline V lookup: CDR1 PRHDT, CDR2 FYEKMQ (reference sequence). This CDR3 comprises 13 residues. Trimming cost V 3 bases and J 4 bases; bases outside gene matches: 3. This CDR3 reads CASSLAGAYEQYF. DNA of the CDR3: TGTGCCAGCAGCTTGGCGGGAGCTTACGAGCAGTACTTC.

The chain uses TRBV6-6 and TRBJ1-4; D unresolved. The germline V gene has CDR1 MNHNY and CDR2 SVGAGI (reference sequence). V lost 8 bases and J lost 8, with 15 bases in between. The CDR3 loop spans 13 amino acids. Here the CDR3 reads CASGETGEEKLFF. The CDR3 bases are TGTGCCAGCGGAGAAACGGGTGAGGAAAAACTGTTTTTT.

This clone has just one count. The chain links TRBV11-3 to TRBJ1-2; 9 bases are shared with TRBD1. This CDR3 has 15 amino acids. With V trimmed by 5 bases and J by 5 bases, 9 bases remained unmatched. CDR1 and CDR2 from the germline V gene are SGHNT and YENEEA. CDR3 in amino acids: CASSVGTGNSYGYTF. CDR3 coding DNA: TGTGCCAGCAGCGTTGGGACAGGGAATTCGTATGGCTACACCTTC.

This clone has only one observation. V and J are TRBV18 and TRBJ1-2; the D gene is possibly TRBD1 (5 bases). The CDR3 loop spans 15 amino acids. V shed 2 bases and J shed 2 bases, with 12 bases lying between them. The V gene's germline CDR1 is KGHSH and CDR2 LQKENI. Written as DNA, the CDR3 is TGTGCCAGCTCACCAGACAGACAGACCAACTATGGCTACACCTTC. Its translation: CASSPDRQTNYGYTF.

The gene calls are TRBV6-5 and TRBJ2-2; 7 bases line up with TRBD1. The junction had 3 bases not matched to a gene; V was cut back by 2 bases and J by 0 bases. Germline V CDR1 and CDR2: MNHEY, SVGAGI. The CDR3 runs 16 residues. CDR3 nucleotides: TGTGCCAGCAGTTACCCGACAGGGACGAACACCGGGGAGCTGTTTTTT. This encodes CASSYPTGTNTGELFF.

For the CDR3, the DNA is TGTGCCAGCAGCTTAAGGCAGGGGGTTTACAATGAGCAGTTCTTC. Protein: CASSLRQGVYNEQFF. The chain couples TRBV5-4 to TRBJ2-1; 7 bases fit TRBD1. The CDR3 totals 15 residues. V dropped 2 bases and J dropped 4; count of bases not matched to a gene: 6. Germline V gene lookup returns CDR1 SGHNT and CDR2 YYREEE (reference sequence).

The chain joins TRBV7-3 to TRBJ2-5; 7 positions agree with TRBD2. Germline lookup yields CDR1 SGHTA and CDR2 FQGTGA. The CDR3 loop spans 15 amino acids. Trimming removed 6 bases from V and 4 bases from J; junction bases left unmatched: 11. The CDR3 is CASSPDGASGETQYF. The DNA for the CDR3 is TGTGCCAGCAGTCCCGACGGGGCTAGCGGAGAGACCCAGTACTTC.

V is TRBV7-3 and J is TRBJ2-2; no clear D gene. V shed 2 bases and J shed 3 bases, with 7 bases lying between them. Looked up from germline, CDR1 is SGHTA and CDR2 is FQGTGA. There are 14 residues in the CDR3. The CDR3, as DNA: TGTGCCAGCAGCTTAGTAGGTGACACCGGGGAGCTGTTTTTT. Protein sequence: CASSLVGDTGELFF.

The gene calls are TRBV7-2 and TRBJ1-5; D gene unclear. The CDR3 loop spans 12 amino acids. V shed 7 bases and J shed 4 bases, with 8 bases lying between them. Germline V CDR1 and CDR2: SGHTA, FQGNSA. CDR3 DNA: TGTGCCAGCACCGCTCTTAATCAGCCCCAGCATTTT. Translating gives CASTALNQPQHF.